This T cell receptor beta chain was observed in a study of identical twins (dated by TCRdb to about 2016). General notes on the study: The study deep-sequenced TCR alpha and beta repertoires from monozygotic twins, unrelated adults of various ages and cord blood to test whether fetal clonotypes persist. To rule out contamination, replicate twin experiments were performed at different times with different library preparation protocols. Points the paper makes about the study in general: Compared with coincidental sharing between unrelated individuals, an excess of low generation-probability sequences was observed among out-of-frame TCR alpha sequences shared between twins. Because the same donors could not be followed over many years, the conclusions relied on cross-sectional statistical analysis. A weaker excess of twin sharing was found in beta out-of-frame sequences because the signal-to-noise ratio was lowered by fewer shared sequences. Zero-insertion analyses could be partly confounded by invariant T cells such as MAIT and iNKT, though diverse VJ usage argued against such confounding for most clonotypes. Abundant cord blood beta clonotypes had fewer insertions, young adult naive repertoires showed a similar but weaker trend, and memory repertoires showed no such trend. In monozygotic twins, out-of-frame TCR alpha sharing was systematically underestimated by recombination models, although the models agreed with sharing between unrelated individuals.

The table lists this clonotype with many counts. Its antigen target is currently unknown. It has no much larger one-base neighbor in the sample; base qualities were not kept. The germline V gene gives CDR1 as LGHNA and CDR2 as YNFKEQ. The junction carries 15 bases between V and J, which are trimmed by 4 bases and 2 bases respectively. From the cysteine through the phenylalanine, the CDR3 covers 15 amino acids. Kept here is only the CDR3 DNA, which spans 45 bases and is read in frame from base 1. All donors were healthy Caucasians. Miltenyi CD45RO+ enrichment and human naive T-cell isolation kits were used to isolate memory (CD45RO+) and naive T cells from PBMC. Library generation was performed with 5' RACE. Sequenced using an Illumina HiSeq 2000. A universal primer binding site was introduced by template switching, and a unique molecular identifier was present in the final cDNA, enabling accurate counting of TCR cDNA molecules. First-strand cDNA for TCR alpha and beta chains was synthesized from specific primers in the conserved constant-segment region. To control for contamination, every cDNA library was double barcoded, receiving both a SMART-Mk sample barcode and Illumina barcodes. Two successive PCR steps introduced TruSeq adapter sequences along with Illumina sample barcodes. The TCR alpha and beta cDNA libraries were sequenced on the Illumina HiSeq platform using custom primers. Under the source paper's analysis protocol: Raw reads were processed with MiGEC to extract unique molecular identifiers, and MiXCR was used to determine CDR3 positions. For each individual, recombination models were inferred using an EM algorithm with the repgenHMM and IGoR tools. Shared clonotypes were analyzed with the tcR package in R, and sharing was normalized by the product of cloneset sizes. Out-of-frame nonproductive sequences were analyzed to study raw recombination free of thymic and clonal selection effects. Through fastp at Q25 and MiXCR, TCRdb rebuilt clones from the public reads, retaining in-frame beta chains. Each record represents a unique CDR3 protein, reported with the most common genes and DNA among its rows. TCRdb's processing, not the authors', yielded these V and J calls. The sample includes approximately 140,000 distinct CDR3 sequences, with 3% to 4.5% observed a single time. 7% to 10% of the sample comes from the top ten.

The sequence was collected from a young man in good health. This chain is built from TRBV4-2 and TRBJ2-7; TRBD2 is perhaps the D gene, given 5 matching bases. The source material was memory T cells sorted from blood. Interpreted using the paper, the cell subset or site label stands for: CD45RO+ enriched T cells. The DNA sequence is given as TGTGCCAGCAGCCTCCTTGGGAGCGATACCTACGAGCAGTACTTC. The translation is CASSLLGSDTYEQYF.